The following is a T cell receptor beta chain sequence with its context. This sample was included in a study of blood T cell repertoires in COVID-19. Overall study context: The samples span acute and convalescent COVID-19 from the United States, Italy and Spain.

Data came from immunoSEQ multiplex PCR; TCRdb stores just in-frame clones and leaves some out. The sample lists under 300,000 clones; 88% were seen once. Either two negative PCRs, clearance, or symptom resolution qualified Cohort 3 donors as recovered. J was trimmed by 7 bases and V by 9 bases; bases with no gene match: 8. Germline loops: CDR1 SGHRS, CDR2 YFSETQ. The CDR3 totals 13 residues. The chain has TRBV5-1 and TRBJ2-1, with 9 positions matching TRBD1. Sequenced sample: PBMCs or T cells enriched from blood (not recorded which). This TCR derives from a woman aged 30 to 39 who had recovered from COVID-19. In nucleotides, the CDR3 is TGCGCCACTCCGTCCGACAGGGGGAATGAGCAGTTCTTC. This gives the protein CATPSDRGNEQFF.